A selection of T cell receptor beta chains follows, all from one sample in a study of PD-1 blockade in mismatch repair-deficient tumors. Clones were read by immunoSEQ multiplex PCR, and TCRdb kept only the in-frame ones, dropping some. This sample has fewer than 25,000 clones, with roughly 87% found just once. The starting material was PBMCs, obtained 52 weeks after starting pembrolizumab. These receptor sequences come from an adult with mismatch repair-deficient cancer. Each CDR3 is given with its conserved first and last residue. Fields, in order: J gene, D gene, V gene, clone size, CDR3 DNA, CDR3 protein. The D gene is left open where the match is weak. Rows give clone size only sometimes, using once, few, many, or a class for an expanded clone.

TRBJ1-1,NA,TRBV7-3,once,TGTGCCAGCAGTAAAGGAGGGGTGGGCACTGAAGCTTTCTTT,CASSKGGVGTEAFF
TRBJ1-1,NA,TRBV5-6,NA,TGTGCCAGCAGCTTGGTGGGCAAAACCGGCATGAACACTGAAGCTTTCTTT,CASSLVGKTGMNTEAFF
TRBJ1-2,TRBD1,TRBV29-1,NA,TGCAGCGTCGCCCGGACAGGGAACTATGGCTACACCTTC,CSVARTGNYGYTF
TRBJ2-1,TRBD1,TRBV19,NA,TGTGCCAGTAGCCCATCCCGACAGGGGTTAAACAATGAGCAGTTCTTC,CASSPSRQGLNNEQFF
TRBJ2-3,NA,TRBV5-4,NA,TGTGCCAGCAGCCCCGGTGGGGCGCGAAAGGCAGATACGCAGTATTTT,CASSPGGARKADTQYF
TRBJ2-2,TRBD1,TRBV28,NA,TGTGCCAGCGGTTTAACAGGGGACACCGGGGAGCTGTTTTTT,CASGLTGDTGELFF
TRBJ2-1,TRBD2,TRBV11-3,once,TGTGCCAGCAGCTTAGGTGCGACTAGCGGGAGTTACAATGAGCAGTTCTTC,CASSLGATSGSYNEQFF
TRBJ2-3,NA,TRBV5-1,NA,TGCGCCAGCAGCTTAGGAGACCGACGCACAGATACGCAGTATTTT,CASSLGDRRTDTQYF
TRBJ1-5,NA,TRBV27,NA,TGTGCCAGCAGTTTGGCCGGCGGGGGCGGCAATCAGCCCCAGCATTTT,CASSLAGGGGNQPQHF
TRBJ2-7,TRBD2,TRBV7-8,few,TGTGCCAGCAGCTTATGGACTAGCGGTACCTACGAGCAGTACTTC,CASSLWTSGTYEQYF
TRBJ2-7,NA,TRBV27,NA,TGTGCCAGCAGTTTTAGGGGAACCTACGAGCAGTACTTC,CASSFRGTYEQYF
TRBJ2-7,TRBD1,TRBV30,NA,TGTGCCTCCACACGGGACAGGCCTTACGAGCAGTACTTC,CASTRDRPYEQYF
TRBJ2-7,TRBD1,TRBV11-2,NA,TGTGCCAGCAGCTCCCGGGACAGGGGGTACGAGCAGTACTTC,CASSSRDRGYEQYF
TRBJ2-7,TRBD1,TRBV18,NA,TGTGCCAGCTCATTCGGACAGGGGCGGGGCGAGCAGTACTTC,CASSFGQGRGEQYF
TRBJ2-5,NA,TRBV5-6,NA,TGTGCCAGCAGCTTGGGACAGACCCAAGAGACCCAGTACTTC,CASSLGQTQETQYF
TRBJ2-7,NA,TRBV2,few,TGTGCCAGCAGGGTAGCGAGCGAGCAGTACTTC,CASRVASEQYF
TRBJ1-5,NA,TRBV21-1,NA,TGTGCCAGCAGCAAAGGCCCAAGCCAGCCCCAGCATTTT,CASSKGPSQPQHF
TRBJ2-7,NA,TRBV10-2,NA,TGCGCCAGCAGAGGCGACAGCTACGAGCAGTACTTC,CASRGDSYEQYF
TRBJ1-6,NA,TRBV18,few,TGTGCCAGCTCACCCCCGGGTGGGAGCTCCTATAATTCACCCCTCCACTTT,CASSPPGGSSYNSPLHF
TRBJ1-2,NA,TRBV19,NA,TGTGCCAGTAGTATACGAGGGCGAGCTAACTATGGCTACACCTTC,CASSIRGRANYGYTF
TRBJ2-3,TRBD2,TRBV7-8,NA,TGTGCCAGCAGCTTAATACTAGCGGGAGGGACAGATACGCAGTATTTT,CASSLILAGGTDTQYF
TRBJ1-6,NA,TRBV6-6,NA,TGTGGGGCCAGCTCCTATAATTCACCCCTCCACTTT,CGASSYNSPLHF
TRBJ2-1,NA,TRBV29-1,NA,TGCAGCGTGGCGGGCAGGCGGGAGCAGTTCTTC,CSVAGRREQFF
TRBJ1-3,NA,TRBV19,once,TGTGCCAGTAGTATAGAGAGCTCTGGAAACACCATATATTTT,CASSIESSGNTIYF
TRBJ2-1,NA,TRBV6-4,NA,TGTGCCAGCAGTGATTCACAGGGAGTCACCTACAATGAGCAGTTCTTC,CASSDSQGVTYNEQFF
TRBJ2-2,TRBD1,TRBV7-7,NA,TGTGCTAGCAGCCAGGGACAGGGACCCACCGGGGAGCTGTTTTTT,CASSQGQGPTGELFF
TRBJ2-1,NA,TRBV7-8,NA,TGTGCCAGCACCCCGGACAGATACAATGAGCAGTTCTTC,CASTPDRYNEQFF
TRBJ1-1,NA,TRBV20-1,NA,TGCAGTGCAAGCATGAAAGTTGAAGCTTTCTTT,CSASMKVEAFF
TRBJ2-7,TRBD2,TRBV27,few,TGTGCCAGCAGTCTAAGCGGGGTGGGGATCTACGAGCAGTACTTC,CASSLSGVGIYEQYF
TRBJ2-5,NA,TRBV6-1,NA,TGTGCCATCCTCAGGATGAGGGAGCGGGAGACCCAGTACTTC,CAILRMRERETQYF
TRBJ2-7,TRBD2,TRBV9,NA,TGTGCCAGCAATTTGGCGGGAGGGCCCAGCGAGCAGTACTTC,CASNLAGGPSEQYF
TRBJ2-7,NA,TRBV11-1,NA,TGTGCCAGCAGCCTAGAGGGGGGACAGCGGACCTTC,CASSLEGGQRTF
TRBJ1-3,TRBD1,TRBV5-1,once,TGCGCCAGCAGCTTTACAGGGGGTGCAGGAAACACCATATATTTT,CASSFTGGAGNTIYF
TRBJ2-7,NA,TRBV28,NA,TGTGCCAGCAGCCCCCCGGCGGGGCTCTCCTACGAGCAGTACTTC,CASSPPAGLSYEQYF
TRBJ1-1,NA,TRBV7-6,NA,TGTGCCAGCAGCTTAGCGGGGACTGCGCCTGAAGCTTTCTTT,CASSLAGTAPEAFF
TRBJ2-1,TRBD2,TRBV27,NA,TGTGCTTCAGCACCGGGACTAGCTTCCTACAATGAGCAGTTCTTC,CASAPGLASYNEQFF
TRBJ2-6,NA,TRBV27,NA,TGTGCCAGCAGTCTAAGGGGGAGGGGATCGGACTTCTGGGCCAACGTCCTGACTTTC,CASSLRGRGSDFWANVLTF
TRBJ1-1,NA,TRBV28,NA,TGTGCCAGCACCCTTAACACTGAAGCTTTCTTT,CASTLNTEAFF
TRBJ2-3,TRBD2,TRBV5-1,NA,TGCGCCAGCAGCTCCGTAGCGGGAGCAGATACGCAGTATTTT,CASSSVAGADTQYF
TRBJ2-3,NA,TRBV9,NA,TGTGCCAGCAGGGGCGGCCCGGGGAGCACAGATACGCAGTATTTT,CASRGGPGSTDTQYF
TRBJ1-2,NA,TRBV6-5,NA,TGTGCCAGCAGTTACAGCCAGCGACGGGGCTACACCTTC,CASSYSQRRGYTF
TRBJ1-5,NA,TRBV6-1,NA,TGTGCCAGCAGTGAATCGAACAGGTATGATCAGCCCCAGCATTTT,CASSESNRYDQPQHF
TRBJ2-5,NA,TRBV5-6,NA,TGTGCCAGCAGCTCCCAAACTCAGGGGGGAGAGACCCAGTACTTC,CASSSQTQGGETQYF
TRBJ2-1,NA,TRBV2,NA,TGTGCCAGCAGTGCAGGGGTAAAGCAGTTCTTC,CASSAGVKQFF
TRBJ2-5,TRBD2,TRBV7-2,NA,TGTGCCAGCAGCCCACTGGGAGCGGGAGCCGAGACCCAGTACTTC,CASSPLGAGAETQYF